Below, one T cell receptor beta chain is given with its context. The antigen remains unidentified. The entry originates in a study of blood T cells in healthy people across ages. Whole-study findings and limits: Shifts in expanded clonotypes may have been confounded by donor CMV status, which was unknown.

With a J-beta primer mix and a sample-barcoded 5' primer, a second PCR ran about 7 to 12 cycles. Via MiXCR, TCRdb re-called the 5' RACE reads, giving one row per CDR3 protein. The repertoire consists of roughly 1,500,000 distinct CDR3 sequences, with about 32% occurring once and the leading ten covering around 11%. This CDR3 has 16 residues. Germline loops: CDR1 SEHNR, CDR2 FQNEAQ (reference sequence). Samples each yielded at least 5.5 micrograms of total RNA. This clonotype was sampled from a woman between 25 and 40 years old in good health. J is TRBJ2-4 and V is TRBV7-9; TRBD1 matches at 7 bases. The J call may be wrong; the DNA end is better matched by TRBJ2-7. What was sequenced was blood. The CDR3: CASSYPGQSSSYEQYF. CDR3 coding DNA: TGTGCCAGCAGCTACCCGGGACAGAGTAGCTCCTACGAGCAGTACTTC.